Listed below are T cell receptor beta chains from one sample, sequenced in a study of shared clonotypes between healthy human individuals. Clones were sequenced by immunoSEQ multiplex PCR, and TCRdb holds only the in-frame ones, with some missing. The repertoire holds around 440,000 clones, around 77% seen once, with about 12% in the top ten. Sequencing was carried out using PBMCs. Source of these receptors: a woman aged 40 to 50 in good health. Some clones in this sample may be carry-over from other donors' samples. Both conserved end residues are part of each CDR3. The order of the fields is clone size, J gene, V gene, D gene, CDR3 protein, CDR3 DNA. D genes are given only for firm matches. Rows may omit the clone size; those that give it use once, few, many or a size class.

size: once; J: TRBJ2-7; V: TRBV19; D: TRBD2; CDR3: CASSIGGGRAHEQYF; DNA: TGTGCCAGTAGTATAGGTGGCGGGAGGGCCCACGAGCAGTACTTC
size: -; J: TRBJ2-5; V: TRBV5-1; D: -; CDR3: CASSRPQGQETQYF; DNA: TGCGCCAGCAGCCGTCCCCAGGGACAAGAGACCCAGTACTTC
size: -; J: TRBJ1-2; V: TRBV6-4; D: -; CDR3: CASKPAGSNYGYTF; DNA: TGTGCCAGCAAACCCGCGGGTAGTAACTATGGCTACACCTTC
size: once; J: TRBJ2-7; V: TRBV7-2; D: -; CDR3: CASSPPTLADSYEQYF; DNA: TGTGCCAGCAGCCCACCTACTTTAGCGGACTCCTACGAGCAGTACTTC
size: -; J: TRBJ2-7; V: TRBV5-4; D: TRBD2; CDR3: CASSLAGVTYEQYF; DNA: TGTGCCAGCAGCTTAGCGGGAGTTACCTACGAGCAGTACTTC
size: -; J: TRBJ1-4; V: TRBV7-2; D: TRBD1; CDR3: CASSFQGAGEKLFF; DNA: TGTGCCAGCAGCTTCCAGGGGGCGGGGGAAAAACTGTTTTTT
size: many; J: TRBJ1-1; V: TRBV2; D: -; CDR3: CARTGLNTEAFF; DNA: TGTGCCAGGACAGGTTTGAACACTGAAGCTTTCTTT
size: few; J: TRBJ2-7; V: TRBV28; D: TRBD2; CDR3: CASSSPGAGLTYEQYF; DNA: TGTGCCAGCAGTTCCCCCGGAGCGGGGCTTACCTACGAGCAGTACTTC
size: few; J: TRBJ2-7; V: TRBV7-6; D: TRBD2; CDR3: CASSLTSGYSYEQYF; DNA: TGTGCCAGCAGCTTAACTAGCGGGTACTCCTACGAGCAGTACTTC
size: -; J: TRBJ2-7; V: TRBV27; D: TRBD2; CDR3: CATSGGGLAGSYEQYF; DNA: TGTGCCACCAGCGGGGGGGGACTAGCGGGATCCTACGAGCAGTACTTC
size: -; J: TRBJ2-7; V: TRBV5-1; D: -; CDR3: CASSQDSYEQYF; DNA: TGCGCCAGCAGCCAAGACAGTTACGAGCAGTACTTC
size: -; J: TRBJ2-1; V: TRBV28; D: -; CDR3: CASSSLRVREQFF; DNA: TGTGCCAGCAGTTCCTTGAGGGTACGTGAGCAGTTCTTC
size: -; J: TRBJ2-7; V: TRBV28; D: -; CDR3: CASSFPGTYEQYF; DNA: TGTGCCAGCAGTTTCCCGGGGACCTACGAGCAGTACTTC
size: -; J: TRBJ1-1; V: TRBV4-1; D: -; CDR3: CASSAPGTLTRAEAFF; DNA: TGCGCCAGCAGCGCCCCCGGGACCCTTACTCGGGCTGAAGCTTTCTTT
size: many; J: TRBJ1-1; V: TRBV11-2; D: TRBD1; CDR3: CASSPRTGKNTEAFF; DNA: TGTGCCAGCAGCCCAAGGACAGGGAAGAACACTGAAGCTTTCTTT
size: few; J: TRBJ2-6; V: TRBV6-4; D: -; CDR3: CASSDGDSHSGANVLTF; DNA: TGTGCCAGCAGTGACGGGGACTCCCACTCTGGGGCCAACGTCCTGACTTTC
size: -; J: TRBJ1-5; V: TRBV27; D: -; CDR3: CASSLRGSRWTQPQHF; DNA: TGTGCCAGCAGTCTGAGGGGCAGCCGCTGGACTCAGCCCCAGCATTTT
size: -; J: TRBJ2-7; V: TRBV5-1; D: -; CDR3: CASSLVIGADEQYF; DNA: TGCGCCAGCAGCTTGGTGATAGGGGCCGACGAGCAGTACTTC
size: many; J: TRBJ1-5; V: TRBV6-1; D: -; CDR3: CASSREPRQPQHF; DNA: TGTGCCAGCAGTAGGGAGCCACGACAGCCCCAGCATTTT
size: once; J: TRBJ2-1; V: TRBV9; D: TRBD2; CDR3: CASSVRGLGTGDEQFF; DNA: TGTGCCAGCAGCGTAAGGGGACTAGGTACCGGGGATGAGCAGTTCTTC
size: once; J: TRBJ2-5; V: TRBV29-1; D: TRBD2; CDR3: CSVFGLAGGETQYF; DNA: TGCAGCGTTTTCGGACTAGCGGGGGGAGAGACCCAGTACTTC
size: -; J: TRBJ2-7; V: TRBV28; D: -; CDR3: CASSSPKRTLYEQYF; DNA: TGTGCCAGCAGTTCCCCTAAGCGGACGCTCTACGAGCAGTACTTC
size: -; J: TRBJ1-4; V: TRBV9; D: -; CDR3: CASSVGRQNEKLFF; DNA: TGTGCCAGCAGCGTAGGTCGGCAAAATGAAAAACTGTTTTTT
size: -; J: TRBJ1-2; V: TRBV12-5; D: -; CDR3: CASAGPAASGEGGYTF; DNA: TGTGCTAGTGCCGGCCCAGCTGCTTCGGGGGAGGGTGGCTACACCTTC
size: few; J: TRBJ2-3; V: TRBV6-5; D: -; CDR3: CASSYRDRTDTQYF; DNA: TGTGCCAGCAGTTACCGGGACCGCACAGATACGCAGTATTTT
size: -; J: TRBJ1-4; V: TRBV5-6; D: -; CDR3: CASSSLGGTNEKLFF; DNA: TGTGCCAGCAGCTCTCTAGGGGGGACTAATGAAAAACTGTTTTTT
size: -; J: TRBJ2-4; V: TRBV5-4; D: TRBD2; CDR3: CASSSGLAGNIQYF; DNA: TGTGCCAGCAGCTCGGGACTAGCGGGGAACATTCAGTACTTC